A single sample gave rise to the 23 T cell receptor beta chains below, sequenced in a study of cytomegalovirus exposure and HLA in healthy donors (dated by TCRdb to about 2017). Receptors were amplified or captured by the immunoSEQ multiplex PCR assay. The multiplex PCR relied on a mix of 60 forward primers for TCR Vbeta segments and 13 reverse primers for TCR Jbeta segments. Here the immuneACCESS table is served through TCRdb, limited to in-frame sequences with V and J called. Missing clones are a known gap in these copies; in checked studies unresolved V genes cover under half, and the rest lacks a known reason. The sample table holds about 160,000 clones. Under 2.5% of the sample lies in the top ten. Sequencing input: PBMCs. These receptors were obtained from a man aged 30-40 years in good health and CMV-seronegative.

The V gene is TRBV5-1, the J gene TRBJ2-2; D uncertain. V lost 9 bases and J 3 bases, leaving 9 bases between the germline ends. This CDR3 is 12 amino acids long. The germline V gene has CDR1 SGHRS and CDR2 YFSETQ. The CDR3, as DNA: TGCGCCACCAGGAGTGACACCGGGGAGCTGTTTTTT. Translating gives CATRSDTGELFF.

The rearrangement uses TRBV4-3 and TRBJ2-4; possible D gene TRBD1, 6 bases. The CDR3 totals 13 residues. V was pared by 3 bases and J by 8 bases, with 11 bases between. Germline CDR1 and CDR2: LGHNA and YSLEER. This chain's CDR3 is CASSQTEGDIQYF. CDR3 in DNA: TGCGCCAGCAGCCAGACCGAGGGGGACATTCAGTACTTC.

The rearrangement links TRBV14 to TRBJ2-2; D gene uncertain. Per germline, CDR1 SGHDN and CDR2 FVKESK. Trimming took off 1 base at V and 6 bases at J, with 12 bases between the two ends. The CDR3 runs 15 residues. CDR3 DNA: TGTGCCAGCAGCCAAGTGGGCAATTCGGCCGGGGAGCTGTTTTTT. Amino acids: CASSQVGNSAGELFF.

This chain uses TRBV5-1 with TRBJ2-1; D is perhaps TRBD2 (5 bases). This CDR3 has 15 amino acids. The V end lost 5 bases, the J end lost 6 bases, and 18 bases lay between the germline ends. Germline V lookup: CDR1 SGHRS, CDR2 YFSETQ. In nucleotides, the CDR3 is TGCGCCAGCAGGTTCCGGTGGGAGTCGAGCAATGAGCAGTTCTTC. It codes for CASRFRWESSNEQFF.

CDR3 region: CASSLSGSGEKLFF. CDR3 sequence (DNA): TGTGCCAGCAGTTTATCCGGGTCCGGCGAAAAACTGTTTTTT. This chain joins TRBV28 and TRBJ1-4, with D unclear. Germline CDR1 is MDHEN and CDR2 is SYDVKM. V was clipped by 1 base and J by 8 bases, with 11 bases between them. This CDR3 spans 14 amino acids.

The gene calls are TRBV5-1 and TRBJ1-2; 7 bases line up with TRBD1. V was clipped by 3 bases and J by 1 base; unmatched bases: 6. The germline V gene encodes CDR1 SGHRS and CDR2 YFSETQ. The CDR3 is 15 residues long. The CDR3 loop reads CASSSLTGVNYGYTF. In nucleotides, the CDR3 is TGCGCCAGCAGCTCGCTAACAGGGGTTAACTATGGCTACACCTTC.

The chain combines TRBV7-3 with TRBJ2-2; D might be TRBD2 (5 bases). The length of the CDR3 is 16 residues. V lost 1 base to trimming and J lost 7 bases, with 16 bases between them. Germline V CDR1 and CDR2: SGHTA, FQGTGA. The chain's CDR3 is CASSLIDPGEGGELFF. The CDR3 DNA sequence: TGTGCCAGCAGCTTAATCGACCCCGGAGAGGGCGGGGAGCTGTTTTTT.

This chain joins TRBV27 and TRBJ2-7, with D hard to call. The CDR3 is 15 residues long. Germline assignment: CDR1 MNHEY and CDR2 SMNVEV (reference sequence). Trimming left V 1 base short and J 1 base short, with 11 bases between. The CDR3 bases are TGTGCCAGCAGTTTATATCCTAGTTCGTCCTACGAGCAGTACTTC. Its translation: CASSLYPSSSYEQYF.

V gene TRBV4-2 combines with J gene TRBJ1-2; TRBD1 might be the D (5 bases). The germline CDR1 and CDR2 sequences are LGHNA and YNFKEQ. V lost 6 bases to trimming and J lost 4 bases, with 18 bases between them. This CDR3 comprises 15 residues. The CDR3 sequence: CASRPDQTEGYGYTF. In DNA, the CDR3 is TGTGCCAGCAGGCCTGACCAGACAGAAGGCTATGGCTACACCTTC.

As DNA, the CDR3 is TGTGCCAGCTCTCTTAACAGGGGAGGAACTGGAAACACCATATATTTT. Encoded protein: CASSLNRGGTGNTIYF. V is TRBV18 and J is TRBJ1-3; 7 bases map to TRBD1. With V trimmed by 6 bases and J by 2 bases, 10 bases remained unmatched. Germline loops: CDR1 KGHSH, CDR2 LQKENI. The CDR3 length is 16 residues. The complete variable domain, with remaining parts taken from reference TRBV18 and TRBJ1-3, reads NAGVMQNPRHLVRRRGQEARLRCSPMKGHSHVYWYRQLPEEGLKFMVYLQKENIIDESGMPKERFSAEFPKEGPSILRIQQVVRGDSAAYFCASSLNRGGTGNTIYFGEGSWLTVV.

The gene calls are TRBV9 and TRBJ2-4, with a weak D call TRBD2 (6 bases). The germline V gene encodes CDR1 SGDLS and CDR2 YYNGEE. Trimming took off 0 bases at V and 7 bases at J, with 14 bases between the two ends. The CDR3 has 15 residues. The CDR3 bases are TGTGCCAGCAGCGTAGAGGCCGGGAGTAGCAACATTCAGTACTTC. Its translation: CASSVEAGSSNIQYF.

The CDR3 is CASSVDREDTEAFF. The DNA of the CDR3 is TGTGCCAGTAGTGTCGACAGGGAGGACACTGAAGCTTTCTTT. The chain combines TRBV19 with TRBJ1-1, with 7 nucleotides matching TRBD1. The V and J ends lost 5 bases and 3 bases, in that order; junction bases with no gene match: 6. This CDR3 has 14 amino acids. CDR1 is LNHDA and CDR2 is SQIVND in the germline V gene (reference sequence).

The V call is TRBV5-1, the J call TRBJ1-4; 8 positions match TRBD1. J was trimmed by 0 bases and V by 5 bases; bases with no gene match: 6. The CDR3 sequence is 16 residues long. Per germline, CDR1 SGHRS and CDR2 YFSETQ. CDR3 nucleotides: TGCGCCAGCAGGACAGGACAGGGATCAACTAATGAAAAACTGTTTTTT. This sequence encodes CASRTGQGSTNEKLFF. Full variable domain (missing parts from reference TRBV5-1 and TRBJ1-4): KAGVTQTPRYLIKTRGQQVTLSCSPISGHRSVSWYQQTPGQGLQFLFEYFSETQRNKGNFPGRFSGRQFSNSRSEMNVSTLELGDSALYLCASRTGQGSTNEKLFFGSGTQLSVL.

As to this clone: The CDR3 end shows no conserved phenylalanine or tryptophan, and so a read error is likely. The rearrangement joins TRBV11-3 to TRBJ2-7; 11 nucleotides match TRBD1. CDR1 is SGHNT and CDR2 is YENEEA in the germline V gene. V shed 5 bases and J 4 bases; nucleotides not matched to a gene: 7. The CDR3 loop spans 15 amino acids. The CDR3 spells CASSPGQGVLYEQYL. CDR3 bases: TGTGCCAGCAGCCCGGGACAGGGGGTTTTGTACGAGCAGTACCTC.

The V and J genes are TRBV9 and TRBJ1-1, with D uncertain. This CDR3 is 16 amino acids long. Germline assignment: CDR1 SGDLS and CDR2 YYNGEE. V lost 1 base, J lost 0 bases, and 13 bases lay in between. CDR3 DNA sequence: TGTGCCAGCAGCGTATCTGGAGGAGGAATGAACACTGAAGCTTTCTTT. This sequence encodes CASSVSGGGMNTEAFF.

The V and J genes are TRBV19 and TRBJ1-5, with 10 bases matching TRBD1. The CDR3 covers 14 residues. CDR1 is LNHDA, CDR2 SQIVND, per germline (reference sequence). The V and J ends lost 6 bases and 6 bases, in that order; junction bases with no gene match: 5. Here the CDR3 reads CASSSRQGAQPQHF. The CDR3 DNA reads as TGTGCCAGTAGCTCCCGACAGGGGGCTCAGCCCCAGCATTTT.

This rearrangement joins TRBV6-5 to TRBJ2-2; a possible D gene is TRBD2 (6 bases). In germline, CDR1 is MNHEY, CDR2 SVGAGI. The CDR3 contains 15 residues. V gave up 10 bases and J gave up 3 bases, with 18 bases separating them. The CDR3: CATRGTGADTGELFF. The CDR3, as DNA: TGTGCCACCCGTGGAACGGGAGCGGACACCGGGGAGCTGTTTTTT.

This chain uses TRBV7-9 with TRBJ2-7; D might be TRBD2 (5 bases). The CDR3 consists of 15 residues. Trimming pared 1 base from V and 0 bases from J, leaving 10 bases between. Germline V gene sequence: CDR1 SEHNR, CDR2 FQNEAQ (reference sequence). The CDR3 spells CASSLEVGSSYEQYF. The CDR3 DNA reads TGTGCCAGCAGCTTAGAGGTGGGGAGCTCCTACGAGCAGTACTTC.

This chain links TRBV11-3 with TRBJ2-7; 16 bases line up with TRBD2. This CDR3 contains 17 residues. Germline CDR1 SGHNT, CDR2 YENEEA. Unmatched junction bases numbered 5, after V lost 5 bases and J lost 1 base. CDR3 DNA: TGTGCCAGCAGCCTGGGGGGACTAGCGGGAGGGTCCTACGAGCAGTACTTC. Translating gives CASSLGGLAGGSYEQYF.

This rearrangement joins TRBV28 to TRBJ2-7; D gene ambiguous. Deletions cut 2 bases from V and 3 bases from J, with 14 bases between. CDR3 length: 15 residues. Germline assignment: CDR1 MDHEN and CDR2 SYDVKM. This CDR3 reads CASSLARVVLYEQYF. In DNA form, the CDR3 reads TGTGCCAGCAGTTTAGCGAGAGTAGTTCTCTACGAGCAGTACTTC.

The rearrangement joins TRBV7-8 to TRBJ1-3, with a weak D call TRBD1 (5 bases). V was cut by 6 bases and J by 3 bases, with 12 bases left in between. In germline, CDR1 is SGHVS, CDR2 FQNEAQ. CDR3 length: 14 residues. The CDR3 sequence: CASRGVVFGNTIYF. The CDR3, as DNA: TGTGCCAGCAGAGGGGTTGTATTTGGAAACACCATATATTTT.

V gene TRBV27 combines with J gene TRBJ2-5; tentative D call: TRBD2 (6 bases). CDR1 MNHEY and CDR2 SMNVEV come from the germline V gene (reference sequence). V lost 3 bases, J lost 1 base, and 6 bases lay in between. This CDR3 spans 13 amino acids. CDR3 sequence reads: CASSFSGQETQYF. The CDR3 DNA is TGTGCCAGCAGTTTTAGCGGCCAAGAGACCCAGTACTTC.

The V call is TRBV15, the J call TRBJ1-3, with a weak D call TRBD1 (6 bases). The length of the CDR3 is 14 residues. Trimming stripped 7 bases from V and 4 bases from J, with 14 bases between. Germline V gene sequence: CDR1 LNHNV, CDR2 YYDKDF (reference sequence). CDR3 amino acids: CATNDGTGGNTIYF. CDR3 DNA: TGTGCCACCAATGATGGAACAGGGGGAAACACCATATATTTT.